Below, 19 T cell receptor beta chains from the same sample are listed, as sequenced in a study of control samples from healthy donors and cancer patients. Data came from immunoSEQ multiplex PCR; TCRdb stores just in-frame clones and leaves some out. The table lists some 74,000 clones, 88% of them singletons. The sample was blood. The receptors originated from a woman in her forties or fifties in good health.

The chain is built from TRBV30 and TRBJ1-3, with unresolved D. CDR1 is GTSNPN and CDR2 is SVGIG in the germline V gene (reference sequence). This CDR3 region has 14 residues. The ends were cut back, 4 bases at V and 0 bases at J, with 10 bases in the middle. CDR3 DNA: TGTGCCTGGAAAGTGGTGAGCTCTGGAAACACCATATATTTT. It is translated as CAWKVVSSGNTIYF.

The V gene is TRBV2, the J gene TRBJ1-2; D is ambiguous. This CDR3 contains 12 residues. Looked up from germline, CDR1 is SNHLY and CDR2 is FYNNEI. Trimming removed 6 bases from V and 8 bases from J, with 13 bases in between. The CDR3 spells CASSDGREGYTF. The CDR3 DNA follows: TGTGCCAGCAGCGACGGACGGGAGGGCTACACCTTC.

This clone has only one observation. V gene TRBV5-6 combines with J gene TRBJ2-6; TRBD1 matches at 7 bases. CDR3 length: 18 amino acids. J was trimmed by 0 bases and V by 4 bases; bases with no gene match: 10. Looked up from germline, CDR1 is SGHDT and CDR2 is YYEEEE. The CDR3 protein is CASSNRDSGVSGANVLTF. CDR3 in DNA: TGTGCCAGCAGCAACCGGGACAGTGGAGTCTCTGGGGCCAACGTCCTGACTTTC.

This sequence joins TRBV3-1 (or the pseudogene TRBV3-2) and TRBJ2-2; D gene unclear. This CDR3 has 11 residues. Per germline, CDR1 LGHDT and CDR2 YNNKEL (reference sequence). Deletions cut 9 bases from V and 4 bases from J, with 6 bases between. For the CDR3, the DNA is TGTGCCAGTAGAACCACCGGGGAGCTGTTTTTT. Translated: CASRTTGELFF.

V and J are TRBV6-4 and TRBJ2-1; 9 nucleotides align to TRBD1. Trimming removed 8 bases from V and 5 bases from J; junction bases left unmatched: 13. Germline V gene data show CDR1 as MRHNA and CDR2 as SNTAGT. The CDR3 covers 16 residues. The DNA of the CDR3 is TGTGCCAGCTTCCGGGACAGGGAATCCACGGACAATGAGCAGTTCTTC. Its protein is CASFRDRESTDNEQFF.

V gene TRBV7-2 combines with J gene TRBJ1-1, with D uncertain. Germline assignment: CDR1 SGHTA and CDR2 FQGNSA. Deletions cut 1 base from V and 2 bases from J, with 8 bases between. This CDR3 comprises 14 residues. For the CDR3, the DNA is TGTGCCAGCAGCTTAGGACCAGCTAACACTGAAGCTTTCTTT. Amino acids: CASSLGPANTEAFF.

V usage is TRBV7-2 and J usage is TRBJ1-6; no reliable D call. The germline V gene has CDR1 SGHTA and CDR2 FQGNSA. The CDR3 consists of 13 residues. Between the trimmed V and J ends, which lost 2 bases and 9 bases, there was a span of 8 bases. This chain's CDR3 is CASSLLAGSPLHF. CDR3 bases: TGTGCCAGCAGCTTATTAGCTGGTTCACCCCTCCACTTT.

DNA for the CDR3: TGCAGTGCTAGTGACCAGGGGGGTAGCTACGAGCAGTACTTC. Protein product: CSASDQGGSYEQYF. The V and J genes are TRBV20-1 and TRBJ2-7; the D gene is possibly TRBD1 (7 bases). V lost 3 bases, J lost 3 bases, and 15 bases lay in between. The germline CDR1 and CDR2 sequences are DFQATT and SNEGSKA (reference sequence). This CDR3 has 14 amino acids.

This clone appeared a single time. CDR3 DNA: TGTGCCAGCAGCACAGGACAGGGTGGAGGTGAAAAACTGTTTTTT. It specifies CASSTGQGGGEKLFF. The chain links TRBV21-1 to TRBJ1-4; the table's TRBD1 call for D was not verified on the DNA. TRBV21-1 represents a pseudogene. This CDR3 contains 15 residues.

The gene calls are TRBV14 and TRBJ1-3; the D is unclear. Trimming removed 3 bases from V and 1 base from J, with 7 bases in between. The CDR3 is 14 amino acids. The V gene's germline CDR1 is SGHDN and CDR2 FVKESK. In DNA, the CDR3 is TGTGCCAGCAGCCAGCTGGGGTCTGGAAACACCATATATTTT. It translates to CASSQLGSGNTIYF.

This chain uses TRBV5-1 with TRBJ2-7; D remains unclear. Trimming pared 1 base from V and 3 bases from J, leaving 8 bases between. The germline gives CDR1 SGHRS, CDR2 YFSETQ. The CDR3 sequence is 13 residues long. CDR3 protein: CASSLLTDYEQYF. Here the CDR3 DNA reads TGCGCCAGCAGCTTGTTAACGGACTACGAGCAGTACTTC.

The genes are TRBV21-1 and TRBJ1-4. TRBV21-1 is listed as a pseudogene. CDR3 length: 16 residues. In DNA form, the CDR3 reads TGTGCCAGCAGCAAAGATTCTGGGGGGCTGTGTGAAAAACTGTTTTTT. Protein product: CASSKDSGGLCEKLFF.

V is TRBV28 and J is TRBJ1-6, with D unresolved. The CDR3 has 15 residues. Germline assignment: CDR1 MDHEN and CDR2 SYDVKM. The V and J ends lost 4 bases and 8 bases respectively, with 15 bases between them. The CDR3 bases are TGTGCCAGCAGTTGGGTCCGGGCCCTCGATTCACCCCTCCACTTT. This gives the protein CASSWVRALDSPLHF.

The DNA of the CDR3 is TGTGCCAGCAGCCGTACATACGCGGACAGCTATGGCTACACCTTC. Translation gives CASSRTYADSYGYTF. The genes are TRBV14 and TRBJ1-2, with TRBD1 as a possible D gene (6 bases). CDR1 is SGHDN, CDR2 FVKESK, per germline. V lost 4 bases, J lost 4 bases, and 16 bases lay in between. The CDR3 contains 15 residues.

CDR3 region: CASSWTRTGGYEQYF. The CDR3 DNA sequence: TGCGCCAGCAGTTGGACAAGGACAGGGGGTTACGAGCAGTACTTC. The genes are TRBV5-1 and TRBJ2-7; 10 nucleotides align to TRBD1. The V gene's germline CDR1 is SGHRS and CDR2 YFSETQ. This CDR3 is built from 15 residues. V shed 5 bases and J 4 bases; nucleotides not matched to a gene: 9.

The V gene is TRBV7-8, the J gene TRBJ1-1; D is undetermined. CDR3 length equals 13 residues. Germline V gene data show CDR1 as SGHVS and CDR2 as FQNEAQ. Trimming took off 8 bases at V and 0 bases at J, with 10 bases between the two ends. CDR3 sequence: CASGLALNTEAFF. DNA for the CDR3: TGTGCCAGCGGATTAGCTTTGAACACTGAAGCTTTCTTT.

In this sample, this clone turned up a few times. The chain uses TRBV30 and TRBJ1-5, with unresolved D. Germline loops: CDR1 GTSNPN, CDR2 SVGIG (reference sequence). The CDR3 is made up of 13 amino acids. V was cut by 4 bases and J by 0 bases, with 7 bases left in between. DNA of the CDR3: TGTGCCTGGAATTCCTTTAGCAATCAGCCCCAGCATTTT. Protein: CAWNSFSNQPQHF. Using reference TRBV30 and TRBJ1-5 for the parts outside the CDR3, the full variable domain is SQTIHQWPATLVQPVGSPLSLECTVEGTSNPNLYWYRQAAGRGLQLLFYSVGIGQISSEVPQNLSASRPQDRQFILSSKKLLLSDSGFYLCAWNSFSNQPQHFGDGTRLSIL.

V is TRBV29-1 and J is TRBJ2-5; D not certain. The ends were cut back, 4 bases at V and 4 bases at J, with 10 bases in the middle. The CDR3 covers 12 residues. Germline V gives CDR1 SQVTM, CDR2 ANQGSEA. For the CDR3, the DNA is TGCAGCGTTGGAAAGGGTGGAGAGACCCAGTACTTC. Its translation: CSVGKGGETQYF.

V usage is TRBV11-2 and J usage is TRBJ1-5, with D hard to call. V gave up 2 bases and J gave up 7 bases, with 12 bases separating them. Germline V CDR1 and CDR2: SGHAT, FQNNGV. The CDR3 extends over 14 amino acids. CDR3 DNA sequence: TGTGCCAGCAGCTTAACCATGGCGGGGCAGCCCCAGCATTTT. Translated, it gives CASSLTMAGQPQHF. Using reference TRBV11-2 and TRBJ1-5 for the parts outside the CDR3, the full variable domain is EAGVAQSPRYKIIEKRQSVAFWCNPISGHATLYWYQQILGQGPKLLIQFQNNGVVDDSQLPKDRFSAERLKGVDSTLKIQPAKLEDSAVYLCASSLTMAGQPQHFGDGTRLSIL.